Here is one T cell receptor beta chain with its context. Unmatched junction bases numbered 8, after V lost 1 base and J lost 1 base. The V gene's germline CDR1 is LNHDA and CDR2 SQIVND (reference sequence). The CDR3 loop spans 18 amino acids. This table comes from immunoSEQ multiplex PCR, and its TCRdb copy is limited to in-frame clones, with some not included. The table lists about 230,000 clones, approximately 80% of them singletons. The sample originates from a study of blood T cell repertoires in COVID-19. The sequenced sample consisted of peripheral blood. The rearrangement joins TRBV19 to TRBJ2-5; 11 bases are shared with TRBD1. This receptor was obtained from a woman older than 75 with active or convalescent COVID-19. The CDR3 here is CASSIGDRGATFQETQYF. CDR3 in DNA: TGTGCCAGTAGTATAGGGGACAGGGGGGCCACATTCCAAGAGACCCAGTACTTC. The full variable domain, its missing parts supplied by reference TRBV19 and TRBJ2-5, is DGGITQSPKYLFRKEGQNVTLSCEQNLNHDAMYWYRQDPGQGLRLIYYSQIVNDFQKGDIAEGYSVSREKKESFPLTVTSAQKNPTAFYLCASSIGDRGATFQETQYFGPGTRLLVL.